This TCR beta chain derives from a study of blood T cell repertoires in COVID-19. Background on the study: Specimens from acute and convalescent COVID-19 originated in the United States, Italy and Spain. The analysed material was cDNA or gDNA that came from T cells, B-cell-depleted T cells, or PBMCs.

V lost 1 base and J lost 4, with 5 bases in between. The CDR3 length is 13 residues. From germline, CDR1 is ENHRY and CDR2 SYGVKD. In the source study's methods: Amplification from reference gene primers served as the basis for estimated nucleated cell counts. Measured with immunoSEQ multiplex PCR; TCRdb has only the in-frame clones, and not every one. V and J calls and clone size are as listed in that table; D and trimming were resolved from the DNA. In the table there are a few hundred thousand clones, 80% to 90% of which are singletons. The receptor comes from a middle-aged woman who had recovered from COVID-19. V gene TRBV10-3 combines with J gene TRBJ1-5, with D uncertain. Material: peripheral blood. CDR3 nucleotide sequence: TGTGCCATCAGTGAGTGGGAGAATCAGCCCCAGCATTTT. Translation gives CAISEWENQPQHF.